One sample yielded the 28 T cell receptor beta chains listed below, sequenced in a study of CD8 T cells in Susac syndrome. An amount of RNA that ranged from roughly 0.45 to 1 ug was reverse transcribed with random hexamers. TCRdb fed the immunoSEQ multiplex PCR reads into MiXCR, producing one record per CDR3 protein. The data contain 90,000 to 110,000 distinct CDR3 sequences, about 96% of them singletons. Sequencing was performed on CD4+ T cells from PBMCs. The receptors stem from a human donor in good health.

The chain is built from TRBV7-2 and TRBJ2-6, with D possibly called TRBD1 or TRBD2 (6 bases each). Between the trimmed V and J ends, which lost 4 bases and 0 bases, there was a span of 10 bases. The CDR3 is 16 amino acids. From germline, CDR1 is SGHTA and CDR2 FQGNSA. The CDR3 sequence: CASSYGGPSGANVLTF. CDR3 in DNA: TGTGCCAGCAGCTATGGGGGGCCCTCTGGGGCCAACGTCCTGACTTTC.

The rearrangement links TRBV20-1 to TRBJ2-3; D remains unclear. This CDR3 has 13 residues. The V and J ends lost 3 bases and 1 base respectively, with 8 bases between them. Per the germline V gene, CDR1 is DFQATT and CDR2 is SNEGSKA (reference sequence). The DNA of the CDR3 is TGCAGTGCTAGTCCCCTAGGCACAGATACGCAGTATTTT. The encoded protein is CSASPLGTDTQYF.

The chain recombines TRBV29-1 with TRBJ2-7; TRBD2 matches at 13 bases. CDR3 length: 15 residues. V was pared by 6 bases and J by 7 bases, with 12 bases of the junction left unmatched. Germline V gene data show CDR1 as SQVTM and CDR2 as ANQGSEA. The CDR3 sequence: CSVRTGTSGVFEQYF. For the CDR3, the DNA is TGCAGCGTCCGCACCGGGACTAGCGGGGTTTTTGAGCAGTACTTC.

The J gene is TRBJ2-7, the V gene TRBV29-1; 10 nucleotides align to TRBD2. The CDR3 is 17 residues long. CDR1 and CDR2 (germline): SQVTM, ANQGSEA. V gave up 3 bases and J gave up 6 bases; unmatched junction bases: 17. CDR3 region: CSVEGRSLAGKRGEQYF. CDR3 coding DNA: TGCAGCGTTGAGGGCCGCTCACTAGCGGGAAAAAGGGGCGAGCAGTACTTC.

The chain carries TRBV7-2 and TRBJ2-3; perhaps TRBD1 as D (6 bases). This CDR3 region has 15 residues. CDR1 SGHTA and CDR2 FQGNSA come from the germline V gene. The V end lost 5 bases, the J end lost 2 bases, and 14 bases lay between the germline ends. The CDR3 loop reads CASSRVGTNTDTQYF. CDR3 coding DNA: TGTGCCAGCAGCCGGGTGGGGACAAACACAGATACGCAGTATTTT.

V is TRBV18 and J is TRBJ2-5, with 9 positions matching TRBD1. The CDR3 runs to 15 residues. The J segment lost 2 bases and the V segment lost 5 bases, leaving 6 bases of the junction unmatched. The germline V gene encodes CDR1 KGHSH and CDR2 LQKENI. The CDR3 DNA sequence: TGTGCCAGCTCAACAGGACAGGGGCATCAAGAGACCCAGTACTTC. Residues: CASSTGQGHQETQYF.

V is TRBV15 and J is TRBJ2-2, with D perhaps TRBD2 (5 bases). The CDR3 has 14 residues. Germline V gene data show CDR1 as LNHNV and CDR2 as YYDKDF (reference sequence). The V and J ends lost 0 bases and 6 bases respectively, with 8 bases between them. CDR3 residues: CATSRDNGAGELFF. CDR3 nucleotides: TGTGCCACCAGCAGAGACAACGGGGCCGGGGAGCTGTTTTTT. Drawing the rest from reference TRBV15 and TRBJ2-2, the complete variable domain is DAMVIQNPRYQVTQFGKPVTLSCSQTLNHNVMYWYQQKSSQAPKLLFHYYDKDFNNEADTPDNFQSRRPNTSFCFLDIRSPGLGDTAMYLCATSRDNGAGELFFGEGSRLTVL.

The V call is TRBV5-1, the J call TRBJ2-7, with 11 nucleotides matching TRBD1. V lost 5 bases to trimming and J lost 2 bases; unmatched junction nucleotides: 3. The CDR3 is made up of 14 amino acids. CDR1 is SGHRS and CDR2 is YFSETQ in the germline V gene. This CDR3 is CASRDRGRPYEQYF. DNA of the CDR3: TGCGCCAGCAGGGACAGGGGGCGTCCCTACGAGCAGTACTTC.

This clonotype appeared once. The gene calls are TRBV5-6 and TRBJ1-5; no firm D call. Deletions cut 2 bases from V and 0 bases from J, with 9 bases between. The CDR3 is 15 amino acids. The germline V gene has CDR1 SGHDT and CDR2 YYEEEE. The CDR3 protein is CASSFWGYSNQPQHF. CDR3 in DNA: TGTGCCAGCAGCTTTTGGGGATATAGCAATCAGCCCCAGCATTTT.

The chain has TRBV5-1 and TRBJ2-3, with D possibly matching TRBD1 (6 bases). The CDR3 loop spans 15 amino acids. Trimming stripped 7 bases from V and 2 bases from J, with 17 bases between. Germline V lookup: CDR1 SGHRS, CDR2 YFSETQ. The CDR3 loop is CASSLQDSSTDTQYF. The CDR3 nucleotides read TGCGCCAGCTCCCTACAGGACAGTTCCACAGATACGCAGTATTTT.

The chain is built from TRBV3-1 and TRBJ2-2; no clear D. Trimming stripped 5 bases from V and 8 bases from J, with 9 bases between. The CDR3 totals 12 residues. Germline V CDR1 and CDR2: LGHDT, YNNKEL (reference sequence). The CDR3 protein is CASSEQKGELFF. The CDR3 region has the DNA TGTGCCAGCAGCGAACAGAAAGGGGAGCTGTTTTTT.

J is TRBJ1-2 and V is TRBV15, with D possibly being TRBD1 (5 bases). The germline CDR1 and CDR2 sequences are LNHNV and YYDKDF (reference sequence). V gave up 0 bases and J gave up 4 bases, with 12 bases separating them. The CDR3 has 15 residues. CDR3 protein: CATSRDGGLGYGYTF. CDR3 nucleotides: TGTGCCACCAGCAGAGATGGGGGGTTAGGCTATGGCTACACCTTC.

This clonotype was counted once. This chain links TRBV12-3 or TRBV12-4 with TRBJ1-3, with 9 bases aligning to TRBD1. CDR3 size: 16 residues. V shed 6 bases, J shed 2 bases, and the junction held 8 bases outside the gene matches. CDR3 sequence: CASSSGTGGPGNTIYF. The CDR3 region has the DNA TGTGCCAGCAGCTCGGGAACAGGGGGCCCTGGAAACACCATATATTTT.

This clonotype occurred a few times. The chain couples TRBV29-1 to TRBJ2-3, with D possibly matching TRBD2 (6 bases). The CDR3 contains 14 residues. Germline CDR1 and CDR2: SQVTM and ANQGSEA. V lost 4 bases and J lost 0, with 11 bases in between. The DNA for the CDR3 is TGCAGCGTTGGCCTAGCGTTCAGCACAGATACGCAGTATTTT. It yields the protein CSVGLAFSTDTQYF.

For the CDR3, the DNA is TGCAGTGCCGGGAAGCGGGAGGCCAATCCCCCCACAGATACGCAGTATTTT. This gives the protein CSAGKREANPPTDTQYF. The chain carries TRBV20-1 and TRBJ2-3, with 9 bases lining up with TRBD2. This CDR3 region has 17 residues. J gave up 2 bases and V 6 bases, and 15 bases lay outside the gene matches. CDR1 and CDR2 (germline): DFQATT, SNEGSKA (reference sequence).

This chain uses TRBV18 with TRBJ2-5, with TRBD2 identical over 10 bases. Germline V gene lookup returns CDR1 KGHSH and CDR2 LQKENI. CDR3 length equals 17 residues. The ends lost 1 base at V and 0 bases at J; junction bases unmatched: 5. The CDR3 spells CASSPLPLAGDQETQYF. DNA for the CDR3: TGTGCCAGCTCACCACTACCGCTAGCGGGAGACCAAGAGACCCAGTACTTC.

CDR3 residues: CASSPSRDRPTNYGYTF. CDR3 nucleotides: TGTGCCAGCAGCCCCAGTCGAGACAGGCCGACTAACTATGGCTACACCTTC. The chain couples TRBV3-1 to TRBJ1-2, with D possibly being TRBD1 (6 bases). V lost 4 bases, J lost 0 bases, and 18 bases lay in between. The CDR3 loop spans 17 amino acids. Germline CDR1 and CDR2: LGHDT and YNNKEL (reference sequence).

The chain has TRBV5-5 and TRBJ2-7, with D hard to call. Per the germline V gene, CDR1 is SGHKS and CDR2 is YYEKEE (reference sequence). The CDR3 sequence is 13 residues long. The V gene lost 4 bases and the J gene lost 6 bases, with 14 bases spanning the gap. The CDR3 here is CASSLDTRREQYF. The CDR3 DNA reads TGTGCCAGCAGCCTCGACACCAGGCGCGAGCAGTACTTC. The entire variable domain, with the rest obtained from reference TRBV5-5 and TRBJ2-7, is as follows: DAGVTQSPTHLIKTRGQQVTLRCSPISGHKSVSWYQQVLGQGPQFIFQYYEKEERGRGNFPDRFSARQFPNYSSELNVNALLLGDSALYLCASSLDTRREQYFGPGTRLTVT.

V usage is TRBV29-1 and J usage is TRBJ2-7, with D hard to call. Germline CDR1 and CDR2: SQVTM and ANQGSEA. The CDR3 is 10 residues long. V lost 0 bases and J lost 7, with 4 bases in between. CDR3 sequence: CSVEEGEQYF. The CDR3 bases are TGCAGCGTTGAAGAGGGGGAGCAGTACTTC.

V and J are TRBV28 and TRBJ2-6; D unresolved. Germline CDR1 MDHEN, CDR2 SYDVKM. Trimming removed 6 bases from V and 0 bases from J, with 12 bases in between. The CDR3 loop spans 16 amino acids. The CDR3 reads CASSPRFSSGANVLTF. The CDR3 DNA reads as TGTGCCAGCAGCCCAAGGTTTAGCTCTGGGGCCAACGTCCTGACTTTC.

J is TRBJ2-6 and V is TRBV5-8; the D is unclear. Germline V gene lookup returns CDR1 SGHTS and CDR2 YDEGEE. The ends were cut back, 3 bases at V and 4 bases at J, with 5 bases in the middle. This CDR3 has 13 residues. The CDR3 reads CASSSRGANVLTF. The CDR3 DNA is TGTGCCAGCAGCTCCCGGGGGGCCAACGTCCTGACTTTC. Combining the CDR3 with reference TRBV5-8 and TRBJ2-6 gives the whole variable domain EAGVTQSPTHLIKTRGQQATLRCSPISGHTSVYWYQQALGLGLQFLLWYDEGEERNRGNFPPRFSGRQFPNYSSELNVNALELEDSALYLCASSSRGANVLTFGAGSRLTVL.

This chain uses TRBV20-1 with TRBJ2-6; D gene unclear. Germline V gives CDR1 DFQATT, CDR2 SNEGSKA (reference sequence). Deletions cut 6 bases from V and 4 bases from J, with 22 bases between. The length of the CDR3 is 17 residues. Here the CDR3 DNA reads TGCAGTGCGACACCACGGGTCACTCCAAACGGGGCCAACGTCCTGACTTTC. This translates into CSATPRVTPNGANVLTF.

In DNA, the CDR3 is TGCAGCGTTGAAAGCGGTACAGGGTGGAATGAAAAACTGTTTTTT. Protein: CSVESGTGWNEKLFF. This chain connects TRBV29-1 to TRBJ1-4; tentatively, D is TRBD1 (6 bases). Germline V lookup: CDR1 SQVTM, CDR2 ANQGSEA. The CDR3 runs to 15 residues. Trimming removed 2 bases at V and 5 bases at J, with 15 bases between.

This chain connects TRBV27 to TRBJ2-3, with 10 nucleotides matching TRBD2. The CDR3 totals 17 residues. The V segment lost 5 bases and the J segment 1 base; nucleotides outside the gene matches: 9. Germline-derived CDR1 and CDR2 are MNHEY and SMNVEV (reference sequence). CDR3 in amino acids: CASSGLAGARGTDTQYF. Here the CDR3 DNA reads TGTGCCAGCAGTGGTCTAGCGGGAGCTCGCGGCACAGATACGCAGTATTTT.

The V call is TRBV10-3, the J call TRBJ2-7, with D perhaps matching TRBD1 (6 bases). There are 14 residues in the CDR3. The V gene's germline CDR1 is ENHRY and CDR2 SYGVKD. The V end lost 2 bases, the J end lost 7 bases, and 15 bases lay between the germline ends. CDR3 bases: TGTGCCATCAGTGAGACACAGGGTGTGGAAGAGCAGTACTTC. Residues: CAISETQGVEEQYF.

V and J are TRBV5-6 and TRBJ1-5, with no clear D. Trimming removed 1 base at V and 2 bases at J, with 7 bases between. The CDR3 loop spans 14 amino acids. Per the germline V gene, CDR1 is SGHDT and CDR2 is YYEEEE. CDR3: CASSLYDRNQPQHF. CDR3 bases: TGTGCCAGCAGCTTGTATGACCGCAATCAGCCCCAGCATTTT.

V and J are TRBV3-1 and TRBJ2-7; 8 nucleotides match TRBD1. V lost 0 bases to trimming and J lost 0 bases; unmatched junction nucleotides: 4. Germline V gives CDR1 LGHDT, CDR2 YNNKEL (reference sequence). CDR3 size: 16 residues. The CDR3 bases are TGTGCCAGCAGCCAAGACGCGGGGACAGGCTCCTACGAGCAGTACTTC. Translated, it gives CASSQDAGTGSYEQYF.

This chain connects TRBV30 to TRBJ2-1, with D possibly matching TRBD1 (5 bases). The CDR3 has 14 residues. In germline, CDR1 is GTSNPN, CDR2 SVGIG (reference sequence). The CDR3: CAAGQGLQINEQFF. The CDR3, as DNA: TGTGCTGCCGGCCAGGGCCTACAGATCAATGAGCAGTTCTTC.